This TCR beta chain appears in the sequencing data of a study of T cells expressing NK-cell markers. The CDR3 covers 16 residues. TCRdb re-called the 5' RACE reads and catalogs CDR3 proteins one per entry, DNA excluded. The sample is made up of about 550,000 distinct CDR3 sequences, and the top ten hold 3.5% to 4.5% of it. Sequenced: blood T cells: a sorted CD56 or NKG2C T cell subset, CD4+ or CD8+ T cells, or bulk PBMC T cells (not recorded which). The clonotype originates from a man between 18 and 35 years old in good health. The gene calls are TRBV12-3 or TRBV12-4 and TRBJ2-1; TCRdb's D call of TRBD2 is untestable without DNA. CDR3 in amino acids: CASLYLATKVFNEQFF.